The text below deals with one T cell receptor (beta chain). The sample belongs to a study of control samples from healthy donors and cancer patients. This CDR3 has 14 residues. With 8 bases removed from V and 5 bases from J, the gap between germline ends came to 15 bases. From germline, CDR1 is MNHEY and CDR2 SVGAGI. Some clones are missing from TCRdb's copy, which holds only in-frame ones; the method was immunoSEQ multiplex PCR. The sample consists of 350,000 to 450,000 clones, about 93% of them appearing once. The sequencing input was PBMCs. The source of this sequence is a man in his forties with head and neck cancer. This chain connects TRBV6-5 to TRBJ2-2; D might be TRBD1 (5 bases). DNA for the CDR3: TGTGCCAGCCAACGGTCGGACAAGACCGGGGAGCTGTTTTTT. Translating gives CASQRSDKTGELFF.